Listed here are 28 T cell receptor beta chains from one sample, sequenced in a study of T cell changes during pregnancy in multiple sclerosis. Sequenced by immunoSEQ multiplex PCR; TCRdb stores in-frame clones only, minus some. The table shows 79,000 or so clones, with about 85% occurring only once. The specimen was peripheral blood, collected before pregnancy. These receptors came from a female donor with multiple sclerosis, enrolled in a pregnancy study.

This chain uses TRBV5-8 with TRBJ1-5; TRBD1 aligns across 9 bases. The CDR3 is 18 amino acids. CDR1 and CDR2 from the germline V gene are SGHTS and YDEGEE. After removal of 4 bases from V and 6 bases from J, the junction contained 17 bases not matched to a gene. CDR3 nucleotide sequence: TGTGCCAGCAGCCCGCCCCATTGGGACAGGGAGTTCTTTCAGCCCCAGCATTTT. Amino acid sequence: CASSPPHWDREFFQPQHF.

The chain recombines TRBV6-1 with TRBJ2-5, with 12 bases lining up with TRBD2. Germline CDR1 reads MNHNS; CDR2 reads SASEGT. The CDR3 runs to 15 residues. V dropped 2 bases and J dropped 2; count of bases not matched to a gene: 0. The CDR3 here is CASSELAGGQETQYF. CDR3 coding DNA: TGTGCCAGCAGTGAACTAGCGGGGGGGCAAGAGACCCAGTACTTC.

As DNA, the CDR3 is TGTGCCAGCAGCGTAGTGGACAGGGGGCCTTACGAGCAGTACTTC. Translating gives CASSVVDRGPYEQYF. V and J are TRBV9 and TRBJ2-7; TRBD1 aligns across 11 bases. CDR1 is SGDLS, CDR2 YYNGEE, per germline. The CDR3 contains 15 residues. V lost 0 bases and J lost 4; bases outside the gene matches: 3.

DNA of the CDR3: TGTGCCACCCGATTCGACAGTGGCACTGAAGCTTTCTTT. Its protein product is CATRFDSGTEAFF. This sequence joins TRBV25-1 and TRBJ1-1, with a possible D match to TRBD1 (5 bases). The V end lost 10 bases, the J end lost 4 bases, and 16 bases lay between the germline ends. CDR1 and CDR2 (germline): MGHDK, SYGVNS. The CDR3 length is 13 residues.

The chain links TRBV5-4 to TRBJ1-1; D remains ambiguous. Trimming removed 0 bases at V and 7 bases at J, with 13 bases between. CDR1 SGHNT and CDR2 YYREEE come from the germline V gene (reference sequence). The CDR3 has 14 amino acids. The CDR3 reads CASSLDGTGFEAFF. In DNA, the CDR3 is TGTGCCAGCAGCTTGGACGGCACGGGATTTGAAGCTTTCTTT.

The rearrangement uses TRBV5-1 and TRBJ1-5; no definite D call. V was clipped by 0 bases and J by 5 bases, with 9 bases between them. The germline CDR1 and CDR2 sequences are SGHRS and YFSETQ. This CDR3 region has 14 residues. CDR3 loop: CASSLVGLDQPQHF. The CDR3 coding sequence is TGCGCCAGCAGCTTGGTGGGCTTAGATCAGCCCCAGCATTTT.

The chain has TRBV30 and TRBJ1-1; D remains ambiguous. The germline V gene encodes CDR1 GTSNPN and CDR2 SVGIG (reference sequence). V lost 3 bases to trimming and J lost 11 bases, with 13 bases between them. The CDR3 covers 11 residues. This CDR3 reads CAWSERTEAFF. In nucleotides, the CDR3 is TGTGCCTGGAGCGAACGTACGGAGGCTTTCTTT.

The V call is TRBV7-9, the J call TRBJ2-6, with 8 bases aligning to TRBD1. This CDR3 contains 18 residues. Germline V gene lookup returns CDR1 SEHNR and CDR2 FQNEAQ (reference sequence). V was pared by 5 bases and J by 0 bases, with 9 bases of the junction left unmatched. The CDR3: CASSPTTGAHSGANVLTF. CDR3 bases: TGTGCCAGCAGCCCCACGACAGGGGCCCACTCTGGGGCCAACGTCCTGACTTTC.

This chain connects TRBV29-1 to TRBJ2-3; no clear D gene. Germline V lookup: CDR1 SQVTM, CDR2 ANQGSEA. The CDR3 consists of 10 residues. V lost 7 bases, J lost 11 bases, and 13 bases lay in between. The CDR3 nucleotides read TGCAGCGCAATACAGAGTGGGCAGTATTTT. This encodes CSAIQSGQYF.

The rearrangement joins TRBV7-9 to TRBJ1-5; 10 nucleotides align to TRBD1. This CDR3 spans 17 amino acids. The germline V gene encodes CDR1 SEHNR and CDR2 FQNEAQ (reference sequence). The V and J ends lost 5 bases and 5 bases, in that order; junction bases with no gene match: 12. The CDR3, as DNA: TGTGCCAGCAGCGGGACAGGGGATAGGTCTCGTGATCAGCCCCAGCATTTT. This codes for CASSGTGDRSRDQPQHF.

The V gene is TRBV7-6, the J gene TRBJ2-7, with 11 bases aligning to TRBD1. J was trimmed by 3 bases and V by 7 bases; bases with no gene match: 8. The CDR3 totals 15 residues. CDR1 is SGHVS and CDR2 is FNYEAQ in the germline V gene. The CDR3 is CASTNPGTGGYEQYF. The CDR3, as DNA: TGTGCCAGCACCAACCCGGGGACAGGGGGCTACGAGCAGTACTTC. The full variable domain, rest sourced from reference TRBV7-6 and TRBJ2-7, is GAGVSQSPRYKVTKRGQDVALRCDPISGHVSLYWYRQALGQGPEFLTYFNYEAQQDKSGLPNDRFSAERPEGSISTLTIQRTEQRDSAMYRCASTNPGTGGYEQYFGPGTRLTVT.

This chain links TRBV5-5 with TRBJ2-1; TRBD2 might be the D (6 bases). V was shortened by 0 bases and J by 2 bases, with 9 bases between the two germline ends. The CDR3 has 15 amino acids. Germline CDR1 SGHKS, CDR2 YYEKEE (reference sequence). DNA of the CDR3: TGTGCCAGCAGCTTGGCGGGGGACCCCTACAATGAGCAGTTCTTC. It codes for CASSLAGDPYNEQFF.

This sequence joins TRBV7-8 and TRBJ1-5; 7 bases agree with TRBD1. The CDR3 is 18 residues long. V lost 0 bases and J lost 0; bases outside the gene matches: 8. CDR1 and CDR2 (germline): SGHVS, FQNEAQ. The CDR3 coding sequence is TGTGCCAGCAGCTTAGCCTCCGGGACAGCTCATAGCAATCAGCCCCAGCATTTT. It encodes CASSLASGTAHSNQPQHF.

The V and J genes are TRBV5-1 and TRBJ2-5; TRBD2 matches at 13 bases. Germline V gives CDR1 SGHRS, CDR2 YFSETQ. The CDR3 loop spans 17 amino acids. Trimming removed 3 bases from V and 5 bases from J; junction bases left unmatched: 10. CDR3 DNA: TGCGCCAGCAGCTCGGGAAGGACTAGCGGGGGAGGGGAGACCCAGTACTTC. It yields the protein CASSSGRTSGGGETQYF.

The chain uses TRBV30 and TRBJ1-3, with 8 bases fitting TRBD1. The CDR3 has 14 amino acids. J gave up 14 bases and V 1 base, and 13 bases lay outside the gene matches. Germline V CDR1 and CDR2: GTSNPN, SVGIG (reference sequence). The CDR3 DNA reads as TGTGCCTGGAGTGCGGTTCGCGACAGGGGAAGGGTATATTTT. It translates to CAWSAVRDRGRVYF. The whole variable domain, filled in from reference TRBV30 and TRBJ1-3, reads SQTIHQWPATLVQPVGSPLSLECTVEGTSNPNLYWYRQAAGRGLQLLFYSVGIGQISSEVPQNLSASRPQDRQFILSSKKLLLSDSGFYLCAWSAVRDRGRVYFGEGSWLTVV.

The J gene is TRBJ1-1, the V gene TRBV27; tentative D call: TRBD1 (5 bases). This CDR3 spans 14 amino acids. Germline values: CDR1 MNHEY, CDR2 SMNVEV (reference sequence). V was pared by 2 bases and J by 1 base, with 8 bases between. CDR3 DNA sequence: TGTGCCAGCAGTTTAAGGGGCAGGAACACTGAAGCTTTCTTT. This gives the protein CASSLRGRNTEAFF.

The chain has TRBV5-8 and TRBJ1-1; 7 nucleotides match TRBD1. The CDR3 is made up of 15 amino acids. The V and J ends lost 4 bases and 2 bases, in that order; junction bases with no gene match: 8. Looked up from germline, CDR1 is SGHTS and CDR2 is YDEGEE. The CDR3 bases are TGTGCCAGCAGCCTACAGGGACAGCTAAACACTGAAGCTTTCTTT. As protein: CASSLQGQLNTEAFF.

The genes are TRBV27 and TRBJ2-7; weak D call: TRBD2 (6 bases). CDR1 is MNHEY, CDR2 SMNVEV, per germline (reference sequence). CDR3 length equals 15 residues. Trimming cost V 4 bases and J 3 bases, with 16 bases left between them. CDR3 in DNA: TGTGCCAGCAGTTCATTTTCGGAGGGGTTCTACGAGCAGTACTTC. Protein: CASSSFSEGFYEQYF.

The chain is built from TRBV2 and TRBJ2-5; 8 bases line up with TRBD2. Trimming at V came to 4 bases and at J to 5 bases, leaving 9 bases not matched to a gene. Germline V gene data show CDR1 as SNHLY and CDR2 as FYNNEI. The CDR3 is made up of 15 amino acids. The CDR3 DNA is TGTGCCAGCAGTGGGCGGGGGGCCACGAGGGAGACCCAGTACTTC. Translation: CASSGRGATRETQYF.

J is TRBJ1-5 and V is TRBV5-1; 7 nucleotides align to TRBD1. Germline values: CDR1 SGHRS, CDR2 YFSETQ. The CDR3 runs to 13 residues. J was trimmed by 6 bases and V by 4 bases; bases with no gene match: 4. As DNA, the CDR3 is TGCGCCAGCAGCGGGCAGGGGGGTCAGCCCCAGCATTTT. Protein: CASSGQGGQPQHF.

The chain has TRBV19 and TRBJ2-1; the D gene is possibly TRBD2 (5 bases). Germline V gene lookup returns CDR1 LNHDA and CDR2 SQIVND (reference sequence). The length of the CDR3 is 15 residues. V gave up 6 bases and J gave up 0 bases, with 12 bases separating them. CDR3 in DNA: TGTGCCAGTAGCCGCACTAGTAGCTCCTACAATGAGCAGTTCTTC. This encodes CASSRTSSSYNEQFF.

This rearrangement joins TRBV19 to TRBJ2-7; possibly TRBD1 for D (5 bases). The V end lost 1 base, the J end lost 4 bases, and 14 bases lay between the germline ends. From germline, CDR1 is LNHDA and CDR2 SQIVND (reference sequence). This CDR3 comprises 15 residues. This chain's CDR3 is CASSIVRQPKYEQYF. The CDR3 DNA reads TGTGCCAGTAGTATAGTAAGACAGCCTAAGTACGAGCAGTACTTC.

The J gene is TRBJ1-1, the V gene TRBV6-1; 9 bases are a match to TRBD1. Germline CDR1 reads MNHNS; CDR2 reads SASEGT. Losses at the gene ends were 3 bases for V and 5 bases for J; bases not matched to a gene: 13. The CDR3 covers 17 residues. CDR3: CASSEGQGWVKETEAFF. The CDR3 bases are TGTGCCAGCAGTGAGGGACAGGGTTGGGTTAAAGAGACTGAAGCTTTCTTT.

The chain couples TRBV7-8 to TRBJ1-1; D not resolved. Deletions cut 2 bases from V and 0 bases from J, with 10 bases between. The germline V gene has CDR1 SGHVS and CDR2 FQNEAQ. This CDR3 contains 15 residues. The CDR3 reads CASSLSGRMNTEAFF. For the CDR3, the DNA is TGTGCCAGCAGCTTATCGGGTAGGATGAACACTGAAGCTTTCTTT. The entire variable domain, with the rest obtained from reference TRBV7-8 and TRBJ1-1, is as follows: GAGVSQSPRYKVAKRGQDVALRCDPISGHVSLFWYQQALGQGPEFLTYFQNEAQLDKSGLPSDRFFAERPEGSVSTLKIQRTQQEDSAVYLCASSLSGRMNTEAFFGQGTRLTVV.

This clone was seen a single time. The chain has TRBV5-4 and TRBJ1-3; D perhaps matches TRBD1 (5 bases). The CDR3 runs 15 residues. Germline V lookup: CDR1 SGHNT, CDR2 YYREEE (reference sequence). V was clipped by 4 bases and J by 2 bases, with 13 bases between them. The CDR3 sequence: CASSPDMSTGNTIYF. CDR3 sequence (DNA): TGTGCCAGCAGCCCGGACATGTCGACTGGAAACACCATATATTTT.

V is TRBV6-1 and J is TRBJ2-5; tentative D call: TRBD2 (7 bases). V lost 2 bases and J 5 bases, leaving 24 bases between the germline ends. CDR3 length: 18 residues. Looked up from germline, CDR1 is MNHNS and CDR2 is SASEGT. The CDR3 region is CASSEQKLGGGGLETQYF. CDR3 bases: TGTGCCAGCAGTGAACAAAAGCTGGGGGGGGGCGGTTTGGAGACCCAGTACTTC.

This CDR3 is CASSIEGLANQPQHF. CDR3 bases: TGTGCCAGTAGTATAGAGGGACTGGCTAATCAGCCCCAGCATTTT. V and J are TRBV19 and TRBJ1-5; possible D gene TRBD1, 5 bases. CDR3 length equals 15 residues. Trimming left V 0 bases short and J 4 bases short, with 10 bases between. The germline V gene encodes CDR1 LNHDA and CDR2 SQIVND (reference sequence).

This sequence joins TRBV2 and TRBJ2-3, with 10 nucleotides matching TRBD2. The CDR3 has 17 residues. Germline CDR1 reads SNHLY; CDR2 reads FYNNEI. Trimming at V came to 3 bases and at J to 3 bases, leaving 9 bases not matched to a gene. The CDR3 is CASSEASGSIMTDTQYF. The CDR3 DNA is TGTGCCAGCAGTGAGGCTAGCGGGAGTATTATGACAGATACGCAGTATTTT.